Below, 23 T cell receptor beta chains from the same sample are listed, as sequenced in a study of Tregs in tolerant kidney transplant recipients. The table came from immunoSEQ multiplex PCR; TCRdb's copy has only in-frame clones and leaves some out. The repertoire holds just under 65,000 clones, 98% seen once, with approximately 0.36% in the top ten. Sequencing was performed on Tregs from blood, taken before the transplant. Receptors originate from a human donor who received a combined kidney and bone marrow transplant.

The V call is TRBV7-2, the J call TRBJ1-1; a possible D gene is TRBD1 (5 bases). Germline CDR1 and CDR2: SGHTA and FQGNSA. CDR3 length equals 14 residues. Between the trimmed V and J ends, which lost 3 bases and 1 base, there was a span of 9 bases. CDR3 residues: CASSFGAQNTEAFF. The CDR3 region has the DNA TGTGCCAGCAGCTTTGGGGCACAGAACACTGAAGCTTTCTTT.

The chain recombines TRBV5-4 with TRBJ2-5; 7 bases are shared with TRBD2. The V and J ends lost 0 bases and 1 base, in that order; junction bases with no gene match: 6. CDR1 is SGHNT, CDR2 YYREEE, per germline (reference sequence). This CDR3 region has 16 residues. CDR3 residues: CASSLDFGGTQETQYF. CDR3 DNA sequence: TGTGCCAGCAGCTTGGATTTCGGGGGGACCCAAGAGACCCAGTACTTC. The full variable domain, its missing parts supplied by reference TRBV5-4 and TRBJ2-5, is ETGVTQSPTHLIKTRGQQVTLRCSSQSGHNTVSWYQQALGQGPQFIFQYYREEENGRGNFPPRFSGLQFPNYSSELNVNALELDDSALYLCASSLDFGGTQETQYFGPGTRLLVL.

The V call is TRBV21-1, the J call TRBJ1-4. TRBV21-1 constitutes a pseudogene. The length of the CDR3 is 15 residues. The CDR3, as DNA: TGTGCCAGCAGCAAAGGGCCCGGGAGTGGAGAAAAACTGTTTTTT. It yields the protein CASSKGPGSGEKLFF.

CDR3 region: CASSPISRENIQYF. CDR3 DNA: TGTGCCAGCAGCCCCATATCCAGGGAAAACATTCAGTACTTC. The rearrangement uses TRBV6-6 and TRBJ2-4; a weak D match, TRBD1 (5 bases). The V end was cut by 6 bases, the J end by 5 bases, with 14 bases between. CDR1 and CDR2 (germline): MNHNY, SVGAGI (reference sequence). The CDR3 is 14 residues long.

The CDR3 coding sequence is TGCGCCAGCAGCCAAATTAGCGGGATAGATACGCAGTATTTT. This gives the protein CASSQISGIDTQYF. The chain employs TRBV4-3 and TRBJ2-3, with TRBD2 matching 8 bases. Germline V lookup: CDR1 LGHNA, CDR2 YSLEER. The CDR3 is made up of 14 amino acids. Unmatched junction bases numbered 3, after V lost 2 bases and J lost 5 bases.

The rearrangement joins TRBV4-2 to TRBJ2-2; the D gene is possibly TRBD2 (7 bases). V was pared by 4 bases and J by 5 bases, with 26 bases between. This CDR3 has 19 residues. Germline V lookup: CDR1 LGHNA, CDR2 YNFKEQ. In DNA form, the CDR3 reads TGTGCCAGCAGCCGCAATTCGGGTTGGGGGGCGGGAGAGACCGGGGAGCTGTTTTTT. Translation gives CASSRNSGWGAGETGELFF.

This chain connects TRBV5-1 to TRBJ1-1; 9 positions agree with TRBD1. The CDR3 consists of 16 residues. CDR1 SGHRS and CDR2 YFSETQ come from the germline V gene. With V trimmed by 4 bases and J by 1 base, 8 bases remained unmatched. The CDR3 coding sequence is TGCGCCAGCAGCCGAGACACGGGACAGGGGAACACTGAAGCTTTCTTT. Protein product: CASSRDTGQGNTEAFF.

The V gene is TRBV5-4, the J gene TRBJ2-1; TRBD2 might be the D (6 bases). The V gene lost 8 bases and the J gene lost 8 bases, with 11 bases spanning the gap. The CDR3 sequence is 11 residues long. The germline CDR1 and CDR2 sequences are SGHNT and YYREEE (reference sequence). CDR3 sequence reads: CASGGFHEQFF. The CDR3, as DNA: TGTGCCAGTGGAGGGTTCCATGAGCAGTTCTTC.

V usage is TRBV19 and J usage is TRBJ2-2; no reliable D call. The CDR3 contains 14 residues. Trimming pared 3 bases from V and 4 bases from J, leaving 9 bases between. Germline CDR1 and CDR2: LNHDA and SQIVND (reference sequence). The CDR3 spells CASSMVTVTGELFF. The DNA of the CDR3 is TGTGCCAGTAGTATGGTGACTGTCACCGGGGAGCTGTTTTTT.

This chain uses TRBV19 with TRBJ2-3; tentatively, D is TRBD1 (6 bases). Germline V gene sequence: CDR1 LNHDA, CDR2 SQIVND (reference sequence). Trimming pared 2 bases from V and 3 bases from J, leaving 12 bases between. This CDR3 contains 15 residues. Here the CDR3 reads CASSITGRRTDTQYF. DNA for the CDR3: TGTGCCAGTAGTATAACAGGGAGAAGAACAGATACGCAGTATTTT.

The V and J genes are TRBV7-8 and TRBJ2-7; 7 nucleotides match TRBD2. This CDR3 comprises 15 residues. J lost 6 bases, V lost 5 bases, and 13 bases had no gene match. Germline assignment: CDR1 SGHVS and CDR2 FQNEAQ. CDR3 in amino acids: CASSPPGAGRREQYF. The CDR3 region has the DNA TGTGCCAGCAGCCCTCCAGGAGCGGGAAGGCGCGAGCAGTACTTC.

This chain links TRBV30 with TRBJ2-7, with D possibly TRBD1 on 5 matching bases. Trimming cost V 0 bases and J 4 bases, with 22 bases left between them. The CDR3 is made up of 17 amino acids. The germline V gene has CDR1 GTSNPN and CDR2 SVGIG (reference sequence). The CDR3 region is CAWSVRSQGVLGYEQYF. The DNA of the CDR3 is TGTGCCTGGAGTGTACGGAGTCAGGGCGTCCTGGGGTACGAGCAGTACTTC.

CDR3 DNA: TGTGCCAGCAGTTCACACCCCGCAACGGGACAGCCAAATAACTATGGCTACACCTTC. Protein: CASSSHPATGQPNNYGYTF. This rearrangement joins TRBV5-6 to TRBJ1-2, with 7 bases aligning to TRBD1. V lost 5 bases to trimming and J lost 1 base; unmatched junction nucleotides: 20. Germline V lookup: CDR1 SGHDT, CDR2 YYEEEE. The CDR3 has 19 residues.

V is TRBV6-5 and J is TRBJ2-5; possibly TRBD1 for D (5 bases). The V end was cut by 10 bases, the J end by 2 bases, with 14 bases between. The CDR3 has 13 amino acids. Germline CDR1 is MNHEY and CDR2 is SVGAGI. The CDR3 region is CATKGRNQETQYF. CDR3 nucleotide sequence: TGTGCCACTAAGGGGCGTAATCAAGAGACCCAGTACTTC.

The gene calls are TRBV19 and TRBJ1-5; no definite D call. There are 13 residues in the CDR3. The V end was cut by 3 bases, the J end by 6 bases, with 9 bases between. The germline V gene encodes CDR1 LNHDA and CDR2 SQIVND (reference sequence). CDR3: CASSIGVLQPQHF. The CDR3 DNA reads as TGTGCCAGTAGTATCGGGGTTCTTCAGCCCCAGCATTTT.

The rearrangement uses TRBV5-1 and TRBJ2-3; 12 positions match TRBD2. CDR1 is SGHRS and CDR2 is YFSETQ in the germline V gene. The trim removed 2 bases at V and 4 bases at J, leaving 11 bases unmatched. This CDR3 contains 18 residues. For the CDR3, the DNA is TGCGCCAGCAGCTTTCCAACTCTAGCGGGAGGGGGGGCAGATACGCAGTATTTT. It is translated as CASSFPTLAGGGADTQYF.

The chain recombines TRBV11-2 with TRBJ2-1, with D perhaps matching TRBD2 (7 bases). The CDR3 covers 13 residues. The germline V and J ends were trimmed by 5 bases and 10 bases, with 15 bases remaining between them. Germline values: CDR1 SGHAT, CDR2 FQNNGV. In DNA form, the CDR3 reads TGTGCCAGCAGCAGGGGGGGGGTATTGGAGCAGTTCTTC. Protein: CASSRGGVLEQFF.

This CDR3 is CASSRPGQGASWQFF. CDR3 bases: TGTGCCAGCAGTCGACCGGGACAGGGGGCTAGTTGGCAGTTCTTC. The rearrangement links TRBV7-6 to TRBJ2-1; TRBD1 aligns across 12 bases. The V gene end was trimmed by 6 bases and the J gene end by 12 bases; junction bases not matched to a gene: 12. Germline V gene sequence: CDR1 SGHVS, CDR2 FNYEAQ. There are 15 residues in the CDR3. The full variable domain, completed using reference TRBV7-6 and TRBJ2-1, is GAGVSQSPRYKVTKRGQDVALRCDPISGHVSLYWYRQALGQGPEFLTYFNYEAQQDKSGLPNDRFSAERPEGSISTLTIQRTEQRDSAMYRCASSRPGQGASWQFFGPGTRLTVL.

The V gene is TRBV30, the J gene TRBJ1-5, with a weak D call TRBD1 (5 bases). Germline V gene lookup returns CDR1 GTSNPN and CDR2 SVGIG (reference sequence). The CDR3 is 13 residues long. Trimming cost V 2 bases and J 6 bases, with 11 bases left between them. CDR3 amino acids: CAWSHIGGQPQHF. Written as DNA, the CDR3 is TGTGCCTGGAGTCATATCGGGGGTCAGCCCCAGCATTTT.

The chain combines TRBV4-3 with TRBJ2-1, with no clear D. Germline assignment: CDR1 LGHNA and CDR2 YSLEER. V lost 4 bases, J lost 7 bases, and 5 bases lay in between. There are 11 residues in the CDR3. DNA of the CDR3: TGCGCCAGCAGCCGCCAGAATGAGCAGTTCTTC. Encoded protein: CASSRQNEQFF.

The rearrangement links TRBV29-1 to TRBJ1-2; TRBD1 matches 7 bases. Germline V gene data show CDR1 as SQVTM and CDR2 as ANQGSEA. CDR3 length: 11 residues. Trimming cost V 6 bases and J 4 bases; bases outside gene matches: 2. CDR3 in DNA: TGCAGCGTCCGGACAGGCTATGGCTACACCTTC. Residues: CSVRTGYGYTF.

This clone was counted a single time. CDR3 residues: CASSLSNTEAFF. In DNA, the CDR3 is TGTGCCAGCAGTCTTTCGAACACTGAAGCTTTCTTT. The chain couples TRBV28 to TRBJ1-1; D is uncertain. Trimming left V 5 bases short and J 1 base short, with 5 bases between. CDR1 and CDR2 from the germline V gene are MDHEN and SYDVKM. The CDR3 covers 12 residues.

V is TRBV5-1 and J is TRBJ2-3; a weak D match, TRBD2 (5 bases). Germline V gives CDR1 SGHRS, CDR2 YFSETQ. CDR3 length equals 14 residues. The V and J ends lost 4 bases and 1 base respectively, with 10 bases between them. DNA of the CDR3: TGCGCCAGCAGCACTAGGGTAGGCACAGATACGCAGTATTTT. Amino acids: CASSTRVGTDTQYF.